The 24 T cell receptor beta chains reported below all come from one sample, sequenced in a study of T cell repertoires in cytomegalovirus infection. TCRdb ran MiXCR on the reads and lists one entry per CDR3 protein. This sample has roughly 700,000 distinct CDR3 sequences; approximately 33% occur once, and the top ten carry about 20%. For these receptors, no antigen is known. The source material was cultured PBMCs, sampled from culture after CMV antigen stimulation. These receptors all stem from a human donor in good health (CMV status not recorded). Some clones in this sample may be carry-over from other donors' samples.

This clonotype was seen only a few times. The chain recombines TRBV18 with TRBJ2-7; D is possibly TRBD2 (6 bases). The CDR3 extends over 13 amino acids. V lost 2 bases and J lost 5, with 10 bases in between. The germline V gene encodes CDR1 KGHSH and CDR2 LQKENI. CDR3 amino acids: CASSPLGGDEQYF. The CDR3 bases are TGTGCCAGCTCACCATTGGGAGGCGACGAGCAGTACTTC. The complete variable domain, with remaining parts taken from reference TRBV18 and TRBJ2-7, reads NAGVMQNPRHLVRRRGQEARLRCSPMKGHSHVYWYRQLPEEGLKFMVYLQKENIIDESGMPKERFSAEFPKEGPSILRIQQVVRGDSAAYFCASSPLGGDEQYFGPGTRLTVT.

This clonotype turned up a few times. The CDR3 sequence is CASSQDTRSGYNEQFF. The CDR3, as DNA: TGTGCCAGCAGCCAAGATACCCGTAGCGGGTACAATGAGCAGTTCTTC. The gene calls are TRBV4-2 and TRBJ2-1; 7 positions match TRBD2. CDR1 and CDR2 (germline): LGHNA, YNFKEQ. V shed 0 bases, J shed 4 bases, and the junction held 6 bases outside the gene matches. The CDR3 has 16 residues.

Here the CDR3 DNA reads TGCGCCAGCAGCCAAGGGAGCAGTGACAGGAATATGTCCAAAAACATTCAGTACTTC. It codes for CASSQGSSDRNMSKNIQYF. The rearrangement joins TRBV4-3 to TRBJ2-4; the D gene is possibly TRBD1 (6 bases). The CDR3 extends over 19 amino acids. V was pared by 1 base and J by 2 bases, with 21 bases between. The germline V gene encodes CDR1 LGHNA and CDR2 YSLEER.

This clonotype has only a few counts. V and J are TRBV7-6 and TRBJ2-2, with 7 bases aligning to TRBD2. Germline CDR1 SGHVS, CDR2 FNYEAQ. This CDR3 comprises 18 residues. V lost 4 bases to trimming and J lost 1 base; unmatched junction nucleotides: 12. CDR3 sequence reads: CASSSPGGGAMNTGELFF. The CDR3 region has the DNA TGTGCCAGCAGCTCCCCCGGGGGAGGGGCGATGAACACCGGGGAGCTGTTTTTT.

CDR3 in amino acids: CASSPQPRLAGGLTYNEQFF. The DNA for the CDR3 is TGTGCCAGCAGTCCCCAGCCCCGACTAGCGGGGGGGCTCACCTACAATGAGCAGTTCTTC. The gene calls are TRBV28 and TRBJ2-1; 14 bases match TRBD2. This CDR3 has 20 amino acids. CDR1 is MDHEN, CDR2 SYDVKM, per germline. V lost 5 bases, J lost 2 bases, and 14 bases stayed unmatched.

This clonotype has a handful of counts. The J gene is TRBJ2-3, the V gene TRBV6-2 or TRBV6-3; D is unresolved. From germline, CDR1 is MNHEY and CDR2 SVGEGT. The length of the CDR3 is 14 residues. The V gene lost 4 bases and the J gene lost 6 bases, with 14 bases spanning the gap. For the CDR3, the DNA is TGTGCCAGCAGTTTTACTATCCCGGTGGATACGCAGTATTTT. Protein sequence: CASSFTIPVDTQYF.

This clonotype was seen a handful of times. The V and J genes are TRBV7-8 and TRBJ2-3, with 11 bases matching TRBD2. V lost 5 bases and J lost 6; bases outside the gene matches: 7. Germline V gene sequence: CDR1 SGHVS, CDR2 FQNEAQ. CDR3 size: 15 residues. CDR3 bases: TGTGCCAGCAGCGAAATGGGACTAGCGGTTGATACGCAGTATTTT. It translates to CASSEMGLAVDTQYF.

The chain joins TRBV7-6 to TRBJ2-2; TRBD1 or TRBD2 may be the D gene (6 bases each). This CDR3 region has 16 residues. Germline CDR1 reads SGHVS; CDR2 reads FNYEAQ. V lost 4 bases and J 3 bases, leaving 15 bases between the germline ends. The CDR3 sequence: CASSSEGGIHTGELFF. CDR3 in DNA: TGTGCCAGCAGCTCGGAGGGGGGTATACACACCGGGGAGCTGTTTTTT.

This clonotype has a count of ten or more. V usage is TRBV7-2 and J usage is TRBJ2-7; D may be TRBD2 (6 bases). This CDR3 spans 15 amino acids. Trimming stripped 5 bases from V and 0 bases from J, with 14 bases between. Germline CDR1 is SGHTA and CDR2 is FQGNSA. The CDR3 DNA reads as TGTGCCAGCAGCCCAACTAGCCAGATCTCCTACGAGCAGTACTTC. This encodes CASSPTSQISYEQYF.

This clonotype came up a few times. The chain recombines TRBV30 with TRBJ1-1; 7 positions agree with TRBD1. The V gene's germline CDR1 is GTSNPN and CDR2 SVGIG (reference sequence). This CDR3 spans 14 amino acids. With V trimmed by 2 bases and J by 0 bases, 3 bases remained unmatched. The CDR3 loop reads CAWSWTGMNTEAFF. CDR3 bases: TGTGCCTGGAGTTGGACAGGAATGAACACTGAAGCTTTCTTT.

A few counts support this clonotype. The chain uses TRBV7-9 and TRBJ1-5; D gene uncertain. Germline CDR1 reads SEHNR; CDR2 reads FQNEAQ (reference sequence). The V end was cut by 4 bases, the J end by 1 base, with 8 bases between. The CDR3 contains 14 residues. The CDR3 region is CASSSSASNQPQHF. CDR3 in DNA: TGTGCCAGCAGCTCCTCGGCAAGCAATCAGCCCCAGCATTTT. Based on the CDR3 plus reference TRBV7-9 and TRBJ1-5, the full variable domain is DTGVSQNPRHKITKRGQNVTFRCDPISEHNRLYWYRQTLGQGPEFLTYFQNEAQLEKSRLLSDRFSAERPKGSFSTLEIQRTEQGDSAMYLCASSSSASNQPQHFGDGTRLSIL.

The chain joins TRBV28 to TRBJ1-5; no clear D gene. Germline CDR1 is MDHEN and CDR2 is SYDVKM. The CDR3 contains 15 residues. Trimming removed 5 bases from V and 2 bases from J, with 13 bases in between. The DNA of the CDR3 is TGTGCCAGCAGTGACCATGGGTTTGGCAATCAGCCCCAGCATTTT. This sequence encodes CASSDHGFGNQPQHF. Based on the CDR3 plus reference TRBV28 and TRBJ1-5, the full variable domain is DVKVTQSSRYLVKRTGEKVFLECVQDMDHENMFWYRQDPGLGLRLIYFSYDVKMKEKGDIPEGYSVSREKKERFSLILESASTNQTSMYLCASSDHGFGNQPQHFGDGTRLSIL.

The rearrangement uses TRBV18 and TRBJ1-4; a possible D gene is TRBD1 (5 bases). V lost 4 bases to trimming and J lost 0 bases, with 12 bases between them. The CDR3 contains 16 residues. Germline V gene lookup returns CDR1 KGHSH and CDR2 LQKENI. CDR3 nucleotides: TGTGCCAGCTCACGAAGACAGAGCACAACTAATGAAAAACTGTTTTTT. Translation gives CASSRRQSTTNEKLFF.

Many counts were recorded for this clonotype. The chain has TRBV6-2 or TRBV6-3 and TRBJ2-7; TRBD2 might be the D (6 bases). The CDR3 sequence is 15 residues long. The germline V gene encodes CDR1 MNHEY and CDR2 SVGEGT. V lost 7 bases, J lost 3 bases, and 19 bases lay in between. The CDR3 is CASILKAGTYYEQYF. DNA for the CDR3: TGTGCCAGCATCCTGAAGGCCGGGACTTACTACGAGCAGTACTTC.

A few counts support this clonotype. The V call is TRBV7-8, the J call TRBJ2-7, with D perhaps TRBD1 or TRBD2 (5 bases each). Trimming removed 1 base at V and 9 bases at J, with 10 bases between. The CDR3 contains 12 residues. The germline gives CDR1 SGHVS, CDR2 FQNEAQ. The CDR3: CASSLGLGGQYF. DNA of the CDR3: TGTGCCAGCAGCTTAGGGCTTGGGGGGCAGTACTTC. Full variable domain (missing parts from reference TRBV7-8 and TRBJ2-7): GAGVSQSPRYKVAKRGQDVALRCDPISGHVSLFWYQQALGQGPEFLTYFQNEAQLDKSGLPSDRFFAERPEGSVSTLKIQRTQQEDSAVYLCASSLGLGGQYFGPGTRLTVT.

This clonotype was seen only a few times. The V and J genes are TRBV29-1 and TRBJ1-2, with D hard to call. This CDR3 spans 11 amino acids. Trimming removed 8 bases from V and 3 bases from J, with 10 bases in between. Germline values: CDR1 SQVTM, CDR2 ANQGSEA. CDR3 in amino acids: CSSDEDYGYTF. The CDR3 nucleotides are TGCAGCTCTGACGAGGACTATGGCTACACCTTC.

The CDR3 coding sequence is TGTGCCAGCAGTGAACCCAGCTATACGCAGTATTTT. This sequence encodes CASSEPSYTQYF. The genes are TRBV2 and TRBJ2-3; no clear D gene. Germline V lookup: CDR1 SNHLY, CDR2 FYNNEI. CDR3 length: 12 amino acids. Trimming took 2 bases from V and 7 from J, leaving 7 bases between them.

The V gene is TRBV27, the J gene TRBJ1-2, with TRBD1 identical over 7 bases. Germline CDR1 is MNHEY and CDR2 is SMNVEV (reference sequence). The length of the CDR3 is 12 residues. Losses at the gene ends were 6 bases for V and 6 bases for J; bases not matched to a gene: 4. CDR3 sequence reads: CASRRQGDGYTF. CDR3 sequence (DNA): TGTGCCAGCAGACGACAGGGAGATGGCTACACCTTC.

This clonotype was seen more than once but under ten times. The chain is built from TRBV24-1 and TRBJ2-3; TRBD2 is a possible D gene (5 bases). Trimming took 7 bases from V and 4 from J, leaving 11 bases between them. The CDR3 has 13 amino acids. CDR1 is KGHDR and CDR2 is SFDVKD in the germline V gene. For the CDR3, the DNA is TGTGCCACCAGACGGGGTAGCGCAGATACGCAGTATTTT. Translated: CATRRGSADTQYF.

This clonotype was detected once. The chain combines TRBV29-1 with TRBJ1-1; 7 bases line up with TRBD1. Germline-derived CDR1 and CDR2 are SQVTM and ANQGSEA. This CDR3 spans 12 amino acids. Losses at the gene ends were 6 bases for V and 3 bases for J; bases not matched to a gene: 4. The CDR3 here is CSVRGVDTEAFF. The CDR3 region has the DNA TGCAGCGTCAGGGGGGTGGACACTGAAGCTTTCTTT. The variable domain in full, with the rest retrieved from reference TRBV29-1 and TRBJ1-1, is SAVISQKPSRDICQRGTSLTIQCQVDSQVTMMFWYRQQPGQSLTLIATANQGSEATYESGFVIDKFPISRPNLTFSTLTVSNMSPEDSSIYLCSVRGVDTEAFFGQGTRLTVV.

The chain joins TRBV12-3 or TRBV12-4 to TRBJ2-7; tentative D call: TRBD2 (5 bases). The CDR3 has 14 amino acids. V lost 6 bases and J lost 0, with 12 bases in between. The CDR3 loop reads CASRAGVSSYEQYF. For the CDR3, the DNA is TGTGCCAGCAGGGCGGGCGTCAGCTCCTACGAGCAGTACTTC.

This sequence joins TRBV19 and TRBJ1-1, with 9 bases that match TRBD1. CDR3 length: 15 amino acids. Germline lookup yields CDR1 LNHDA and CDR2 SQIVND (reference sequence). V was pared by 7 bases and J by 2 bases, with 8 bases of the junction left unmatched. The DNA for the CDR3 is TGTGCCAGTAAAGCACAGGGGGCTTTAAACACTGAAGCTTTCTTT. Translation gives CASKAQGALNTEAFF.

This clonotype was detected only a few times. The CDR3 region has the DNA TGTGCCAGCAGCCAGATTCTAGCGGGAGGCTACAATGAGCAGTTCTTC. Translation: CASSQILAGGYNEQFF. The chain combines TRBV7-2 with TRBJ2-1, with 11 bases fitting TRBD2. After removal of 5 bases from V and 3 bases from J, the junction contained 6 bases not matched to a gene. CDR1 is SGHTA and CDR2 is FQGNSA in the germline V gene. The CDR3 runs to 16 residues. Supplemented by reference TRBV7-2 and TRBJ2-1, the full variable domain reads GAGVSQSPSNKVTEKGKDVELRCDPISGHTALYWYRQSLGQGLEFLIYFQGNSAPDKSGLPSDRFSAERTGGSVSTLTIQRTQQEDSAVYLCASSQILAGGYNEQFFGPGTRLTVL.

The CDR3 nucleotides read TGTGCCAGCAGCAGGCAGCCTTTACTTTACGAGCAGTACTTC. Protein sequence: CASSRQPLLYEQYF. The gene calls are TRBV6-8 and TRBJ2-7; D is ambiguous. Germline V gives CDR1 MNHGY, CDR2 SAAAGT. The CDR3 sequence is 14 residues long. V lost 6 bases and J lost 4, with 16 bases in between.